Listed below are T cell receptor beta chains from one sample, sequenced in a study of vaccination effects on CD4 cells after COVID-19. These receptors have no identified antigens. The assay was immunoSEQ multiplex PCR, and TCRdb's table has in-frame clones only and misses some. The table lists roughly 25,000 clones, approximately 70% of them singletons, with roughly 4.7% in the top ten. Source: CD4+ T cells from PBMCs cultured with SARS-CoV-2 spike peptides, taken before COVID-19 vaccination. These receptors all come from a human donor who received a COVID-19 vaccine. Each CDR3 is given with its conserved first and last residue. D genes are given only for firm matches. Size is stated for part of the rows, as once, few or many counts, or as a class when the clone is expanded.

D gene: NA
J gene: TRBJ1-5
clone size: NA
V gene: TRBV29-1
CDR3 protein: CSVSGPYSNQPQHF
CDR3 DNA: TGCAGCGTCTCCGGGCCTTATAGCAATCAGCCCCAGCATTTT

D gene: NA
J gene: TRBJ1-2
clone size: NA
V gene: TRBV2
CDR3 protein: CASGDGPNYGYTF
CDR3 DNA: TGTGCCAGCGGTGACGGACCTAACTATGGCTACACCTTC

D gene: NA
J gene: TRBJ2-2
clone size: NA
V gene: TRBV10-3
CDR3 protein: CAISGQRRDTGELFF
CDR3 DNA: TGTGCCATCAGCGGACAGCGGCGGGACACCGGGGAGCTGTTTTTT

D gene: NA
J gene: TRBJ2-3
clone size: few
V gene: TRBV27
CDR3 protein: CASSFVLSNRPDTQYF
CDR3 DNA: TGTGCCAGCAGTTTCGTTCTCTCCAATCGGCCGGATACGCAGTATTTT

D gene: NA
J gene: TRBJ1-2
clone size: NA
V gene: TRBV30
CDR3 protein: CAWSRADYGYTF
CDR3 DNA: TGTGCCTGGAGTCGGGCAGACTATGGCTACACCTTC

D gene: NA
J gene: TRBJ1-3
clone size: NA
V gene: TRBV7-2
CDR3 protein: CASSSGLDSPRSGNTIYF
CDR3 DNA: TGTGCCAGCAGCTCGGGACTGGACAGTCCCCGCTCTGGAAACACCATATATTTT

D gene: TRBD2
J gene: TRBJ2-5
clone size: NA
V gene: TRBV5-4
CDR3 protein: CASSSPPASGKETQYF
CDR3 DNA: TGTGCCAGCAGCTCCCCCCCGGCTAGCGGGAAGGAGACCCAGTACTTC

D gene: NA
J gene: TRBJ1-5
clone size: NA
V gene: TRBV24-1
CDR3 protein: CATSPTGSTRPQHF
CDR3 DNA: TGTGCCACCAGTCCCACAGGGTCAACGCGGCCCCAGCATTTT

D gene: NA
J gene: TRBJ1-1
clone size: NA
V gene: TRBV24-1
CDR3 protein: CATRGGRADTEAFF
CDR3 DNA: TGTGCCACCAGGGGGGGCAGGGCGGACACTGAAGCTTTCTTT

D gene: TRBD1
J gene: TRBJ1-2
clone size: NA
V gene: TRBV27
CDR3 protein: CASSLSRTGVGYTF
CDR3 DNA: TGTGCCAGCAGTTTATCGCGGACAGGGGTGGGCTACACCTTC

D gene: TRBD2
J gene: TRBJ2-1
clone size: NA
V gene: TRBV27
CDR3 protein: CASPRPNRGETSGIYNEQFF
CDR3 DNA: TGTGCCAGCCCCCGCCCGAACAGGGGCGAGACTAGCGGGATCTACAATGAGCAGTTCTTC

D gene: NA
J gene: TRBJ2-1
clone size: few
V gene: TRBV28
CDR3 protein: CATFRSDGYNEQFF
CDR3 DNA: TGTGCCACTTTTCGCTCAGACGGTTACAATGAGCAGTTCTTC

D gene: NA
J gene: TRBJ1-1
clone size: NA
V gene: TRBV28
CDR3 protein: CASSFYWGANEAFF
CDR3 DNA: TGTGCCAGCAGTTTTTATTGGGGGGCCAATGAAGCTTTCTTT

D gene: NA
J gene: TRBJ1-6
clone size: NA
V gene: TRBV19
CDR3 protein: CASSIDVAPLGNSPLHF
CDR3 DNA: TGTGCCAGTAGTATAGATGTTGCCCCACTCGGGAATTCACCCCTCCACTTT

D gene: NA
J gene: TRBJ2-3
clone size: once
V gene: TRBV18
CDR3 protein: CASSPRRSSSTDTQYF
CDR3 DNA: TGTGCCAGCTCACCACGGCGTTCGTCTAGCACAGATACGCAGTATTTT

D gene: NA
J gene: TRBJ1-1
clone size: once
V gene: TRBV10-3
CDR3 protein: CATWGTSDSWNTEAFF
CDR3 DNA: TGTGCCACCTGGGGGACCAGTGACTCTTGGAACACTGAAGCTTTCTTT

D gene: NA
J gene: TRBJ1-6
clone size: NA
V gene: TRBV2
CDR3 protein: CASSVGQINSPLHF
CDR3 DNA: TGTGCCAGCAGTGTCGGACAGATCAATTCACCCCTCCACTTT

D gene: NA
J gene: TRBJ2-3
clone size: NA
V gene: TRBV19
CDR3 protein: CASSIGPLGDTQYF
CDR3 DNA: TGTGCCAGTAGTATAGGTCCCCTTGGAGATACGCAGTATTTT

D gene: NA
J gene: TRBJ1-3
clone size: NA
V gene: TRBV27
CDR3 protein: CASSSRGSGNTIYF
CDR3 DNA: TGTGCCAGCAGCTCAAGGGGGTCTGGAAACACCATATATTTT

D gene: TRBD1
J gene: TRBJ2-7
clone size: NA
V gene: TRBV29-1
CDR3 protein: CSVAMGGTGGSYEQYF
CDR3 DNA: TGCAGCGTTGCGATGGGGGGGACAGGGGGCAGTTACGAGCAGTACTTC

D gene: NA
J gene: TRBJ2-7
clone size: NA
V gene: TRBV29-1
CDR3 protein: CSVTFTGYEQYF
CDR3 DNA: TGCAGCGTTACATTTACAGGCTACGAGCAGTACTTC

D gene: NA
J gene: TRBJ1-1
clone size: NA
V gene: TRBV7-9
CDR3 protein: CASSPHGMNTEAFF
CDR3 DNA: TGTGCCAGCAGCCCACATGGTATGAACACTGAAGCTTTCTTT

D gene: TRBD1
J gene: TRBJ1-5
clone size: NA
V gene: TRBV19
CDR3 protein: CASSTYPETGGDQPQHF
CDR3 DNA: TGTGCCAGTAGTACCTACCCGGAGACAGGGGGAGATCAGCCCCAGCATTTT

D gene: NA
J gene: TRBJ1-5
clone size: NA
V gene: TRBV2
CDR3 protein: CASRSRVSNQPQHF
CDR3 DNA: TGTGCCAGCAGATCCAGGGTCAGCAATCAGCCCCAGCATTTT

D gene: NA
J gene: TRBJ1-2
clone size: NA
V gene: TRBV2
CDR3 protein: CASSTYSGLSYGYTF
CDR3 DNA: TGTGCCAGCAGTACATACTCGGGACTCAGCTATGGCTACACCTTC

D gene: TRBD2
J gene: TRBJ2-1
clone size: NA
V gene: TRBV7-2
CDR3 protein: CASSLDFGGGNSGEQFF
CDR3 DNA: TGTGCCAGCAGCTTAGATTTTGGCGGGGGGAATAGCGGCGAGCAGTTCTTC

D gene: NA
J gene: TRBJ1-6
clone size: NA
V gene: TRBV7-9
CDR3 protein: CASSSGGGNSPLHF
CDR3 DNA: TGTGCCAGCAGCTCCGGGGGAGGAAATTCACCCCTCCACTTT

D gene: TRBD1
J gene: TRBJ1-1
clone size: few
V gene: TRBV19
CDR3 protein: CASSPLDRGLNTEAFF
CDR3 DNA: TGTGCCAGTAGTCCCCTGGACAGGGGACTCAACACTGAAGCTTTCTTT

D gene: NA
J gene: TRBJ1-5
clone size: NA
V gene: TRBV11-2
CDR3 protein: CASSPFNGPGRNNQPQHF
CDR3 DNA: TGTGCCAGCAGCCCTTTCAATGGTCCGGGACGGAATAATCAGCCCCAGCATTTT

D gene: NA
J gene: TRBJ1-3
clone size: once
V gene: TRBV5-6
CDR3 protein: CASRRGGRTGNTIYF
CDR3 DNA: TGTGCCAGCAGGCGGGGCGGCCGGACTGGAAACACCATATATTTT

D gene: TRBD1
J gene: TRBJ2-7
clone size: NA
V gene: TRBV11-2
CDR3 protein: CASSLARDRVFF
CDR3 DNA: TGTGCCAGCAGCTTAGCCCGGGACAGGGTGTTTTTC

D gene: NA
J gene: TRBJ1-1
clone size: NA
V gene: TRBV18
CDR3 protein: CASSQGENTEAFF
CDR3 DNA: TGTGCCAGCTCACAAGGTGAGAACACTGAAGCTTTCTTT